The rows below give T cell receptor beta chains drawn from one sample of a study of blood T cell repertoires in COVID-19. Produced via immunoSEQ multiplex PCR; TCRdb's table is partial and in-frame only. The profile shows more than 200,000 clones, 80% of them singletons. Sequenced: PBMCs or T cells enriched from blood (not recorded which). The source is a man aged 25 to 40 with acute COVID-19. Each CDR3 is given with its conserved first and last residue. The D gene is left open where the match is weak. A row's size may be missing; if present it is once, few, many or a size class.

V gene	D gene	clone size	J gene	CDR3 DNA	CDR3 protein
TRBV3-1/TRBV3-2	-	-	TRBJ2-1	TGTGCCAGCAGCCAAGAAGCGAGCGTCCCTAGAGGGCAGTTCTTC	CASSQEASVPRGQFF
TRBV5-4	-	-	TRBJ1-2	TGTGCCAGCAGCTCATTCAGGGAAGACTATGGCTACACCTTC	CASSSFREDYGYTF
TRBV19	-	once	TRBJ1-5	TGTGCCAGTGCACCCCAACTCTATAGCAATCAGCCCCAGCATTTT	CASAPQLYSNQPQHF
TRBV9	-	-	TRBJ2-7	TGTGCCAGCAGCGTAGCGGACGGGGGCTACGAGCAGTACTTC	CASSVADGGYEQYF
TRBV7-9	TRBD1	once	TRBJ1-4	TGTGCCAGCAGCACATGGCCGACAGGGGTGGATGAAAAACTGTTTTTT	CASSTWPTGVDEKLFF
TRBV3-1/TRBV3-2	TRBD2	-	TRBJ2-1	TGTGCCAGCAGCCACGGGACTAGCCCCGGCTATGAGCAGTTCTTC	CASSHGTSPGYEQFF
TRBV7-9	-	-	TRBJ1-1	TGTGCCAGCAGCCAGCAACAGGGACCCGCTCAGGGTTTCTTT	CASSQQQGPAQGFF
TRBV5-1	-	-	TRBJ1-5	TGCGCCAGCAGACTCCATAGCAATCAGCCCCAGCATTTT	CASRLHSNQPQHF
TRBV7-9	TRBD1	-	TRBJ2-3	TGTGCCAGCGTCGGGACAGCTTCAGATACGCAGTATTTT	CASVGTASDTQYF
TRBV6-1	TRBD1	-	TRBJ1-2	TGTGCCAGCAGTGAGGGGACAGGCCCCGTCAGTGGCTACACCTTC	CASSEGTGPVSGYTF
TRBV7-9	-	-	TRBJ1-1	TGTGCCAGCAGCCCCGAGACAGTATGGACTGAAGCTTTCTTT	CASSPETVWTEAFF
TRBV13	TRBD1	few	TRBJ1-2	TGTGCCAGCAGCAAGGGACAGTATGGCTACACCTTC	CASSKGQYGYTF
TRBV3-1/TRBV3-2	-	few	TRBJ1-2	TGTGCCAGCAGTGGCCAAGGAGGGTCCGGCTATGGCTACACCTTC	CASSGQGGSGYGYTF
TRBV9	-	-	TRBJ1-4	TGTGCCAGCAGCCCCCGCGGGGAGGGTCTTAGTGAAAAACTGTTTTTT	CASSPRGEGLSEKLFF
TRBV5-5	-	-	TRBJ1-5	TGTGCCAGCAGCTTGACCGGGGGGGAGGTGGCCCAGCATTTT	CASSLTGGEVAQHF
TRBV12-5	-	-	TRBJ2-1	TGTGCTAGCCTCCCGACAATCTCCTACAATGAGCAGTTCTTC	CASLPTISYNEQFF
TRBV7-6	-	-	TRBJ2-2	TGTGCCAGCAGCTTACTCCCACTTTGGGGGGTAGAAACCGGGGAGCTGTTTTTT	CASSLLPLWGVETGELFF
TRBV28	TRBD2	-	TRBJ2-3	TGTGCCAGCAGGGGGACTAGCGGGGGGGACACAGATACGCAGTATTTT	CASRGTSGGDTDTQYF
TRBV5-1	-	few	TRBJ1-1	TGCGCCAGCATGAAAGGGGAGAACACTGAAGCTTTCTTT	CASMKGENTEAFF
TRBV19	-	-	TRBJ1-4	TGTGCCAGTACCTACCGTGGCAGGTTAAATGAAAAACTGTTTTTT	CASTYRGRLNEKLFF
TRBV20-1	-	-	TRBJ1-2	TGCCGTGCCGTTAGGACAGATGGCTACACCTTC	CRAVRTDGYTF
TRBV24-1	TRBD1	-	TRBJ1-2	TGTGCCACCAGTGATCGGGACAGTGATGGCTACACCTTC	CATSDRDSDGYTF
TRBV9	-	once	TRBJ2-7	TGTGCCAGCAGCGTAGGAATTGGGCAGGTAGCCTACGAGCAGTACTTC	CASSVGIGQVAYEQYF
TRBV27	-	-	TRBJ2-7	TGTGCCAGCAGTTCCTCCTCACCAATAACAGGATACGAGCAGTACTTC	CASSSSSPITGYEQYF
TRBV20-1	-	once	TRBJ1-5	TGCAGTGCTAGTCTATCTTTAGGACAGCATCAGCCCCAGCATTTT	CSASLSLGQHQPQHF
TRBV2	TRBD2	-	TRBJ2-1	TGTGCCAGCTTCGGGGGGGGCTACAATGAGCAGTTCTTC	CASFGGGYNEQFF
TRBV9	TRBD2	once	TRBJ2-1	TGTGCCAGCAGCGTAGGAGCGGGGGCCTACAATGAGCAGTTCTTC	CASSVGAGAYNEQFF
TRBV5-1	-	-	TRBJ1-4	TGCGCCAGCAGCGGTAGTACAGGGATCGCAACTAATGAAAAACTGTTTTTT	CASSGSTGIATNEKLFF